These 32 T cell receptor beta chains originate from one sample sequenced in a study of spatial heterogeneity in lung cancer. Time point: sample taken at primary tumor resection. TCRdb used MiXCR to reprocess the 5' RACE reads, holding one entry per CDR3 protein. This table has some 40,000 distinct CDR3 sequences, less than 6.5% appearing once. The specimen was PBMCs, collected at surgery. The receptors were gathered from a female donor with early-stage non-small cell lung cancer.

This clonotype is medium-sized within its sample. In DNA form, the CDR3 reads TGTGCCAGCAGCTTAGTACTAGCGGGGGGAGAGCAGTTCTTC. Translation gives CASSLVLAGGEQFF. The chain has TRBV11-2 and TRBJ2-1; 12 bases line up with TRBD2. Germline loops: CDR1 SGHAT, CDR2 FQNNGV. Germline trimming cut 1 base from V and 10 bases from J; bases unmatched to any gene: 2. There are 14 residues in the CDR3. The full variable domain, with the rest looked up from reference TRBV11-2 and TRBJ2-1, is EAGVAQSPRYKIIEKRQSVAFWCNPISGHATLYWYQQILGQGPKLLIQFQNNGVVDDSQLPKDRFSAERLKGVDSTLKIQPAKLEDSAVYLCASSLVLAGGEQFFGPGTRLTVL.

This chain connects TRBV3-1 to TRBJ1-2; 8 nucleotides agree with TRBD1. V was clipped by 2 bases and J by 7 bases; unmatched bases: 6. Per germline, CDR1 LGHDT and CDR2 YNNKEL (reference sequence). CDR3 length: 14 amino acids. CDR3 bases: TGTGCCAGCAGCCAACGCGACAGGGGAGCTGGCTACACCTTC. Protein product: CASSQRDRGAGYTF.

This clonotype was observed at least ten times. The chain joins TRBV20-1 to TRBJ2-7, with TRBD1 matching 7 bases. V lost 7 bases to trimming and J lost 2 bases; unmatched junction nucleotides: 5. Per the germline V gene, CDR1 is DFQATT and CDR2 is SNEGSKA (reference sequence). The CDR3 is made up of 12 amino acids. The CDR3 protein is CSVRQGPYEQYF. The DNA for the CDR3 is TGCAGTGTAAGACAGGGCCCCTACGAGCAGTACTTC.

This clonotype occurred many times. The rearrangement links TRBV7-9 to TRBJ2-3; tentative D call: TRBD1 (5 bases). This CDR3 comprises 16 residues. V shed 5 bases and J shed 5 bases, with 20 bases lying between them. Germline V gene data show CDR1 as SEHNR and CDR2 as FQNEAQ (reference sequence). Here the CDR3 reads CASSRQTPTGLDTQYF. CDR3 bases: TGTGCCAGCAGCCGACAGACACCAACTGGATTAGATACGCAGTATTTT.

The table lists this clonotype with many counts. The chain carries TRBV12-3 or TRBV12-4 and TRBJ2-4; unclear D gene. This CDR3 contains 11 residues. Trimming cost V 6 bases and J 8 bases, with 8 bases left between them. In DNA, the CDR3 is TGTGCCAGCAGCCCATTACACATTCAGTACTTC. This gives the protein CASSPLHIQYF.

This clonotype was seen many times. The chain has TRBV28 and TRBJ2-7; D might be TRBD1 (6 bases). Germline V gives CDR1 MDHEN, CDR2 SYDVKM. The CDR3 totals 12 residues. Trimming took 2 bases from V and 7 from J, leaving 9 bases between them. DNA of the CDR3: TGTGCCAGCAGTTTAGAAGGGGGAGAGCAGTACTTC. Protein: CASSLEGGEQYF.

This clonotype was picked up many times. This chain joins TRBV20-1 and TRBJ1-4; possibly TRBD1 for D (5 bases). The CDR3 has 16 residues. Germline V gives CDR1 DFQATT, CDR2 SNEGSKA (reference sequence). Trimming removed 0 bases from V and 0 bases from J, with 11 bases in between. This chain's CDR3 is CSARDLGGATNEKLFF. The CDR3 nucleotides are TGCAGTGCTAGAGATCTCGGGGGTGCAACTAATGAAAAACTGTTTTTT.

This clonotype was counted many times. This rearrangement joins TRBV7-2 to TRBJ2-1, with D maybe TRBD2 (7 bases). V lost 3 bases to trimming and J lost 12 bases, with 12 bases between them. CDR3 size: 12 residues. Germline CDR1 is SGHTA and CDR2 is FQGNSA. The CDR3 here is CASSLGGPVQFF. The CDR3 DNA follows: TGTGCCAGCAGCTTGGGGGGGCCTGTGCAGTTCTTC.

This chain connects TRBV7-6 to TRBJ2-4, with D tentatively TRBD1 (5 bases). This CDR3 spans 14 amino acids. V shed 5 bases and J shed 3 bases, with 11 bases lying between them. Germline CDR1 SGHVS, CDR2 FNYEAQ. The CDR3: CASSEDRYKNIQYF. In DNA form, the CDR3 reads TGTGCCAGCAGCGAAGACAGATACAAAAACATTCAGTACTTC.

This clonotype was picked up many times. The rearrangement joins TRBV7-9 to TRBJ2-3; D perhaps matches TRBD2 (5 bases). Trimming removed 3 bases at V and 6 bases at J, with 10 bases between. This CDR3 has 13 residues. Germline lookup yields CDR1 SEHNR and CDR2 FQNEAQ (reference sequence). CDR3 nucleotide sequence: TGTGCCAGCAGCTTTAGGACTGATGATACGCAGTATTTT. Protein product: CASSFRTDDTQYF.

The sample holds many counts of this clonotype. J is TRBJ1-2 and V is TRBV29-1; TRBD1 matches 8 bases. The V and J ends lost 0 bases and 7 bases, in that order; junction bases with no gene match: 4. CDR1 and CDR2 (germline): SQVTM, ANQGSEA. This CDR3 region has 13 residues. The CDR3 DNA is TGCAGCGTTGAAGATCAGGGGGCAGGTGGCTACACCTTC. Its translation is CSVEDQGAGGYTF.

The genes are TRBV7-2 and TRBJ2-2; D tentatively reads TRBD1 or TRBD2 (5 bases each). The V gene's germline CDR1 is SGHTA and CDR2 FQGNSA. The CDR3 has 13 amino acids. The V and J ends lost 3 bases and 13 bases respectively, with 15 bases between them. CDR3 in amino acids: CASSLRGPLVLFF. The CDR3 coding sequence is TGTGCCAGCAGCTTGAGGGGCCCGTTGGTGCTGTTTTTT.

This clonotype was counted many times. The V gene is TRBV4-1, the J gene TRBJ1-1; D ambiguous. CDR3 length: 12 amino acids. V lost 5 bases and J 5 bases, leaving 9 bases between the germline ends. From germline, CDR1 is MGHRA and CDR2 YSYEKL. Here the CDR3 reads CASSSGGTEAFF. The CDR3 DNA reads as TGCGCCAGCAGCTCCGGAGGAACTGAAGCTTTCTTT.

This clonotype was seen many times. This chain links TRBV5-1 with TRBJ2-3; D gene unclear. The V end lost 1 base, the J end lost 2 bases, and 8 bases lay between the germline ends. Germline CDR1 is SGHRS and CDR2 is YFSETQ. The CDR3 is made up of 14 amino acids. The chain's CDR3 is CASSLSLDTDTQYF. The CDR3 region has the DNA TGCGCCAGCAGCTTGAGTCTAGACACAGATACGCAGTATTTT.

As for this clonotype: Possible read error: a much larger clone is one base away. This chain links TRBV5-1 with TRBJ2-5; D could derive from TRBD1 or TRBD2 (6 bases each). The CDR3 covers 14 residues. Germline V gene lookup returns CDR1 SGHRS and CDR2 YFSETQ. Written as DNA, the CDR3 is TGCGCCAGCAGCCGGGAAGGGGGGCAAGAGACCCTGTACTTC. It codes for CASSREGGQETLYF.

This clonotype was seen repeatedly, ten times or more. The CDR3 DNA is TGCAGTGCTATCTTCCCTTCTGGCTACGAGCAGTACTTC. Protein product: CSAIFPSGYEQYF. The chain has TRBV20-1 and TRBJ2-7; no firm D call. The germline V and J ends were trimmed by 4 bases and 3 bases, with 13 bases remaining between them. The CDR3 has 13 residues. CDR1 and CDR2 (germline): DFQATT, SNEGSKA (reference sequence).

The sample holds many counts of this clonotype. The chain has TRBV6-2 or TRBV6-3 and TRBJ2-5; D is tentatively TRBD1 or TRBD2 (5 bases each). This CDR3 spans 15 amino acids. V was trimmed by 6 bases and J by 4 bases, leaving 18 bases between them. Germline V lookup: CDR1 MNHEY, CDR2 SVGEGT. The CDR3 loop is CASRPVTGARETQYF. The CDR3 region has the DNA TGTGCCAGCAGGCCTGTTACCGGGGCAAGAGAGACCCAGTACTTC.

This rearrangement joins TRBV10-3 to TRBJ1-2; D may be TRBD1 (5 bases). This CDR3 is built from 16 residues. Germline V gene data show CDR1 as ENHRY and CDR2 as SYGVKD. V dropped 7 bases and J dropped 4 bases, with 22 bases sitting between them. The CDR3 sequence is CAITTSSGGEVYGYTF. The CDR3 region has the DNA TGTGCCATCACTACCTCGTCGGGGGGTGAGGTCTATGGCTACACCTTC.

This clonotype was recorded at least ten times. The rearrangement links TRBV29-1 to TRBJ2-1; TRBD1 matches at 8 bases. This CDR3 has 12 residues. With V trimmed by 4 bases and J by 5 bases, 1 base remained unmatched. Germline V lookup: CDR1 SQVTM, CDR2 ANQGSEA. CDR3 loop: CSVGTGNNEQFF. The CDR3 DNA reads TGCAGCGTTGGGACAGGGAACAATGAGCAGTTCTTC.

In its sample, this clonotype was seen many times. CDR3 nucleotide sequence: TGTGCCAGCAGCCCATACAGGGGGCCCACTGAAGCTTTCTTT. Translating it yields CASSPYRGPTEAFF. The V call is TRBV7-2, the J call TRBJ1-1; 9 bases line up with TRBD1. Trimming removed 5 bases from V and 4 bases from J; junction bases left unmatched: 5. This CDR3 is 14 amino acids long. The germline V gene encodes CDR1 SGHTA and CDR2 FQGNSA.

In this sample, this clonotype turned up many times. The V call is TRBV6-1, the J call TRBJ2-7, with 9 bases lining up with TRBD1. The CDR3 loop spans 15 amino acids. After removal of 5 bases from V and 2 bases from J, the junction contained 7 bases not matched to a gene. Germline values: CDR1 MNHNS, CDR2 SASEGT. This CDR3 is CASSSPDRGTYEQYF. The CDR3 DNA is TGTGCCAGCAGTTCACCCGACAGGGGGACCTACGAGCAGTACTTC.

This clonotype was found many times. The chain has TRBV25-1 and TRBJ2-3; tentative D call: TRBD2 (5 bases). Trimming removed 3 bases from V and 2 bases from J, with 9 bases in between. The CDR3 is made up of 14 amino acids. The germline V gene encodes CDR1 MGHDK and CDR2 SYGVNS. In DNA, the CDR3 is TGTGCCAGCAGTGATCCGGGAACCACAGATACGCAGTATTTT. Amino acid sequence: CASSDPGTTDTQYF.

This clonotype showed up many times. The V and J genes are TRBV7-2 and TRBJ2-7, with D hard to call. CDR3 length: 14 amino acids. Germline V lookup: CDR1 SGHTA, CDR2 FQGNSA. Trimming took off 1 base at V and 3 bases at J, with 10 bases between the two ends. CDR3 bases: TGTGCCAGCAGCTTAGGAGTGCTGGGCTACGAGCAGTACTTC. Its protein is CASSLGVLGYEQYF.

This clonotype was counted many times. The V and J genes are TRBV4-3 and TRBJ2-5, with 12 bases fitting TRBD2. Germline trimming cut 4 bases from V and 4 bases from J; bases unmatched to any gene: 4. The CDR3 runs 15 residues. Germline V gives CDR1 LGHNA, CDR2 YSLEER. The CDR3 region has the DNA TGCGCCAGCAGCCGCTCGGGACTAGCGGGAGAGACCCAGTACTTC. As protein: CASSRSGLAGETQYF.

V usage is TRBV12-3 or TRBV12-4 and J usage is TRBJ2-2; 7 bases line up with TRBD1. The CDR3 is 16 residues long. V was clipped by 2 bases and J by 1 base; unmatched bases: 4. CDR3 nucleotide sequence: TGTGCCAGCAGTTTAAGGGGGCCCCTGAACACCGGGGAGCTGTTTTTT. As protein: CASSLRGPLNTGELFF.

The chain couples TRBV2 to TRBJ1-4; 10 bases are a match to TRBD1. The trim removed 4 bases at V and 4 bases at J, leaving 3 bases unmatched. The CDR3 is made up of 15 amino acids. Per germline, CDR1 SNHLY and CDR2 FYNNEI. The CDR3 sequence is CASSVGDRGNEKLFF. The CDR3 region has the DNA TGTGCCAGCAGTGTGGGGGACAGGGGTAATGAAAAACTGTTTTTT. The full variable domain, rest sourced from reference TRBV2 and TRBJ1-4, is EPEVTQTPSHQVTQMGQEVILRCVPISNHLYFYWYRQILGQKVEFLVSFYNNEISEKSEIFDDQFSVERPDGSNFTLKIRSTKLEDSAMYFCASSVGDRGNEKLFFGSGTQLSVL.

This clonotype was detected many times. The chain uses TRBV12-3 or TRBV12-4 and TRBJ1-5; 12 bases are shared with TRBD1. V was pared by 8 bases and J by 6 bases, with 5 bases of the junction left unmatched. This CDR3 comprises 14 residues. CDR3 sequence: CASSGTGGGQPQHF. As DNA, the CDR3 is TGTGCCAGCTCTGGGACAGGGGGCGGTCAGCCCCAGCATTTT.

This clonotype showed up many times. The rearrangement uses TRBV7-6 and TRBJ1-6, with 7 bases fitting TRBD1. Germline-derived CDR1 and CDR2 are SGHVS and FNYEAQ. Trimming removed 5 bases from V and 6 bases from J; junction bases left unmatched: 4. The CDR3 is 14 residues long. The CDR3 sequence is CASSTGVFNSPLHF. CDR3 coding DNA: TGTGCCAGCAGCACAGGGGTCTTTAATTCACCCCTCCACTTT.

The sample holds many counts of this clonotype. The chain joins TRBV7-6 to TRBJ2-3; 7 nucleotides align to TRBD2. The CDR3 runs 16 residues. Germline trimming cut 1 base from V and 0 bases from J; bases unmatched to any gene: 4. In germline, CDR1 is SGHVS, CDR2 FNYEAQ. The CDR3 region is CASSLGVAGSTDTQYF. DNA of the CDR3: TGTGCCAGCAGCTTAGGAGTAGCGGGTAGCACAGATACGCAGTATTTT. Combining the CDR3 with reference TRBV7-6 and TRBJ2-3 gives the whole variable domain GAGVSQSPRYKVTKRGQDVALRCDPISGHVSLYWYRQALGQGPEFLTYFNYEAQQDKSGLPNDRFSAERPEGSISTLTIQRTEQRDSAMYRCASSLGVAGSTDTQYFGPGTRLTVL.

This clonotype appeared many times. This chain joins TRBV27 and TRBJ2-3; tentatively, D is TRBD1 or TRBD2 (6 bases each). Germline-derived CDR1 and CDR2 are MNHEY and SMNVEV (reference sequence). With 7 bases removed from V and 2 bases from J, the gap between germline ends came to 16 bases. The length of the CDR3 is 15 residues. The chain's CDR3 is CASTVRGTYTDTQYF. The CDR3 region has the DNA TGTGCCAGCACCGTACGGGGGACATACACAGATACGCAGTATTTT.

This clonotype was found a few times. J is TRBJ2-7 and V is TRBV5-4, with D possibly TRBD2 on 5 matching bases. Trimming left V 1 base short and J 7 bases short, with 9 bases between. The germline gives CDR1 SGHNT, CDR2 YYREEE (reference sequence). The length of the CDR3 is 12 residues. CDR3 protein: CASSLRSGEQYF. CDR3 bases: TGTGCCAGCAGCTTGAGATCGGGGGAGCAGTACTTC.

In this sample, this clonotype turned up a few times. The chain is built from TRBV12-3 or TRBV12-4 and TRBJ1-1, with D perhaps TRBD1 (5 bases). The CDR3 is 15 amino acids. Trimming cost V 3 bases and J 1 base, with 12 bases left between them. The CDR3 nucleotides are TGTGCCAGCAGTTTTTCCCCCACAGGGAACACTGAAGCTTTCTTT. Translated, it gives CASSFSPTGNTEAFF.